This T cell receptor beta chain is drawn from a study of blood T cells in healthy people across ages. Broader study findings: The fall in TCR beta diversity per million T cells was roughly linear with age. Long-lived donors carried more naive CD4+ cells and greater diversity than aged donors.

This CDR3 is 13 amino acids long. Per germline, CDR1 MDHEN and CDR2 SYDVKM. V was pared by 2 bases and J by 3 bases, with 7 bases between. A second roughly 6 to 11 cycle PCR used barcoded and J-beta primers. TCRdb reprocessed the 5' RACE reads via MiXCR and lists one record per CDR3 protein. The sample lists 750,000 to 1,000,000 distinct CDR3 sequences, around 29% occurring once. The table lists this clonotype with many counts. No antigen is known for it. The same specimen was also included in a second study, on T cells of mothers and their children.

The sequence was collected from a woman aged 40 to 50 in good health. Sequencing was carried out using blood. The chain combines TRBV28 with TRBJ2-5, with D unresolved. CDR3 nucleotide sequence: TGTGCCAGCAGTTTACGGGCTAAAGAGACCCAGTACTTC. It encodes CASSLRAKETQYF.